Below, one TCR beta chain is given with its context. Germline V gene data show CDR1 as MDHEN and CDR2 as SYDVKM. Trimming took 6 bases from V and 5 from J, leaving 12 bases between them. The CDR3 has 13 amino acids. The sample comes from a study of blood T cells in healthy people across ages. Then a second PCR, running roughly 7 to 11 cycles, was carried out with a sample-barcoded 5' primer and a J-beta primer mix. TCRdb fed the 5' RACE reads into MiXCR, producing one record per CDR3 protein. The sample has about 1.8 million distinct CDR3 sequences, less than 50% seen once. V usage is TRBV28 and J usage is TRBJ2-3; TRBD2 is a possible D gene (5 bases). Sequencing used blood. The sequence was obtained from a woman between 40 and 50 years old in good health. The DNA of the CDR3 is TGTGCCAGCAGCTCGGGGTTTGTAGATACGCAGTATTTT. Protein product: CASSSGFVDTQYF.